Listed below are T cell receptor beta chains from one sample, sequenced in a study of T-cell reconstitution after alpha-beta-depleted transplantation in children. TCRdb re-called the PCR reads through MiXCR, storing one row per CDR3 protein. The sample has roughly 500,000 distinct CDR3 sequences, approximately 32% seen once. This material consisted of PBMCs from the stem cell graft donor, taken from the stem cell graft. The receptors were gathered from a human donor who donated a stem cell graft to a child with aplastic anemia. The CDR3 runs from the conserved cysteine through the conserved F or W. D genes are given only for firm matches. For some rows the clone size is stated as once, few or many, or as a class when expanded; others skip it.

j_call,clone_size,v_call,d_call,cdr3_nt,cdr3_aa
TRBJ1-3,NA,TRBV12-3/TRBV12-4,NA,TGTGCCAGCAGTCAAGTCGCAATTTACTTCCCTGGAAACACCATATATTTT,CASSQVAIYFPGNTIYF
TRBJ2-7,few,TRBV6-2/TRBV6-3,NA,TGTGCCAGCAGGGGGGGTCTAGCAACAGGCGAGCAGTACTTC,CASRGGLATGEQYF
TRBJ1-5,NA,TRBV12-3/TRBV12-4,NA,TGTGCCAGCAGTGTGAGGTCGGGGAATCAGCCCCAGCATTTT,CASSVRSGNQPQHF
TRBJ2-1,many,TRBV7-2,TRBD2,TGTGCCAGCAGCCCGACTAGCGGGCAAGGGAATGAGCAGTTCTTC,CASSPTSGQGNEQFF
TRBJ2-5,NA,TRBV10-3,NA,TGTGCCACCGGCGGGGGCGCTGATCAAGAGACCCAGTACTTC,CATGGGADQETQYF
TRBJ1-3,few,TRBV25-1,NA,TGTGCCAGCAGTGGGACAGAGGTCGGAAACACCATATATTTT,CASSGTEVGNTIYF
TRBJ1-5,few,TRBV27,NA,TGTGCCAGCAGTACCGCCGTCGGGCCCCAGCATTTT,CASSTAVGPQHF
TRBJ2-1,few,TRBV10-1,NA,TGCGCCAGCAGTGAGTCGGGCGGGATGACCTACAATGAGCAGTTCTTC,CASSESGGMTYNEQFF
TRBJ1-5,few,TRBV11-1,NA,TGTGCCAGCAGCTTAGCGAGGGGAGCAGGCTTGAATAATCAGCCCCAGCATTTT,CASSLARGAGLNNQPQHF
TRBJ2-2,NA,TRBV1,NA,TGCACCAGCAGCCAAAGACGCCTTAGCGGGAGTGACACCGGGGAGCTGTTTTTT,CTSSQRRLSGSDTGELFF
TRBJ1-5,few,TRBV12-3/TRBV12-4,NA,TGTGCCAGCACCCGGGGCACCTCTGGGCAGCCCCAGCATTTT,CASTRGTSGQPQHF
TRBJ1-4,once,TRBV20-1,NA,TGCAGTGCCGGGACGGACCAAACTAATGAAAAACTGTTTTTT,CSAGTDQTNEKLFF
TRBJ2-5,few,TRBV12-3/TRBV12-4,NA,TGTGCCAGCAGACGAAGTTTTCGGGAGACCCAGTACTTC,CASRRSFRETQYF
TRBJ2-1,NA,TRBV5-1,TRBD2,TGCGCCAGCAGCACGGGACTAACGTCGGATGAGCAGTTCTTC,CASSTGLTSDEQFF
TRBJ2-3,few,TRBV20-1,TRBD2,TGCAGTGCTTCCCGGACTAGTCGGGATACGCAGTATTTT,CSASRTSRDTQYF
TRBJ2-1,NA,TRBV18,NA,TGTGCCAGCTCCGGTGGTTCCGGGACCTATTCCTACAATGAGCAGTTCTTC,CASSGGSGTYSYNEQFF
TRBJ2-2,NA,TRBV12-3/TRBV12-4,TRBD2,TGTGCCAGCAGTCGCCTGGTGCGGGCGGGAGGCGGGGAGCTGTTTTTT,CASSRLVRAGGGELFF
TRBJ1-1,NA,TRBV12-3/TRBV12-4,NA,TGTGCCAGCAGTTTAGTAGCAAGACAAGCTTTCTTT,CASSLVARQAFF
TRBJ1-1,few,TRBV12-3/TRBV12-4,NA,TGTGCCAGCATCCATTATGGGCCCGACTACACTGAAGCTTTCTTT,CASIHYGPDYTEAFF
TRBJ2-2,few,TRBV10-3,NA,TGTGCCATCAGTGAGAAGAACACCGGGGAGCTGTTTTTT,CAISEKNTGELFF
TRBJ1-3,NA,TRBV5-1,NA,TGCGCCAGCAGCCCAGGACTCCTACCCCCTGGAAACACCATATATTTT,CASSPGLLPPGNTIYF
TRBJ2-1,NA,TRBV27,TRBD2,TGCCGAGATGGGGGGGGAGGGCGCGATGAGCAGTTCTTC,CRDGGGGRDEQFF
TRBJ1-1,NA,TRBV7-2,NA,TGTGCCAGCAGCGGACCCCCGAAGGGCGACACTGAAGCTTTCTTT,CASSGPPKGDTEAFF
TRBJ1-1,NA,TRBV5-1,NA,TGCGCCAGCAGCTTGATTGGAGGGAGTCAGGTGGGCACTGAAGCTTTCTTT,CASSLIGGSQVGTEAFF
TRBJ2-1,NA,TRBV28,NA,TGTGCCACCCTTGGGGGCGGGAGCTCCTACAATGAGCAGTTCTTC,CATLGGGSSYNEQFF
TRBJ2-7,few,TRBV12-3/TRBV12-4,NA,TGTGCCAGCAGTCCCCCGGGACTCCCCCAAAGCGGGCAGTACTTC,CASSPPGLPQSGQYF
TRBJ2-2,few,TRBV30,TRBD2,TGTGCCTGGAGTGTTGGGGGGGGGAACACCGGGGAGCTGTTTTTT,CAWSVGGGNTGELFF
TRBJ1-1,NA,TRBV12-3/TRBV12-4,TRBD1,TGTGCCAGCAGGCCAGGACAGGGCACTGAAGCTTTCTTT,CASRPGQGTEAFF
TRBJ2-5,many,TRBV7-2,TRBD2,TGTGCCAGCAGTCTAGCGGGAGGAGAGACCCAGTACTTC,CASSLAGGETQYF
TRBJ1-5,NA,TRBV6-2/TRBV6-3,NA,TGTGCCAGCAGTTACTCCACCAGCGGCAATCAGCCCCAGCATTTT,CASSYSTSGNQPQHF
TRBJ1-1,NA,TRBV12-5,TRBD1,TGTGCTAGTGGCAACTCCGGGACAGGGAACACTGAAGCTTTCTTT,CASGNSGTGNTEAFF
TRBJ2-1,few,TRBV10-3,TRBD2,TGTGCCATCAGCATCGGACTAGCGGGAGTGGATCCTTTCGATGAGCAGTTCTTC,CAISIGLAGVDPFDEQFF
TRBJ2-1,NA,TRBV30,TRBD2,TGTGCCTGGAGTGCTCAGAGGACTAGCGGAGAGGCGTCCTACAATGAGCAGTTCTTC,CAWSAQRTSGEASYNEQFF
TRBJ2-5,NA,TRBV12-3/TRBV12-4,TRBD1,TGTGCCAGCAGTCCGGGACAGGATGGGACCCAGTACTTC,CASSPGQDGTQYF
TRBJ1-2,few,TRBV30,TRBD1,TGTGCCTGGAGTCCAGGGACAGGGTATGGCTACACCTTC,CAWSPGTGYGYTF
TRBJ1-1,NA,TRBV29-1,NA,TGCAGCGTTGTGAATTCTCAGGCAGCCATGAACACTGAAGCTTTCTTT,CSVVNSQAAMNTEAFF
TRBJ2-7,NA,TRBV18,NA,TGTGCCAGCTCACTAAGGACTCAACCCCCGGACGAGCAGTACTTC,CASSLRTQPPDEQYF
TRBJ2-3,NA,TRBV27,TRBD1,TGTGCCAGCAGTTCCACGGGGGACAGGGGGGATACGCAGTATTTT,CASSSTGDRGDTQYF
TRBJ1-1,once,TRBV7-2,TRBD1,TGTGCCAGCAGCCTATCTGTGAGGACAGGGCGAACTGAAGCTTTCTTT,CASSLSVRTGRTEAFF
TRBJ2-1,NA,TRBV4-3,TRBD2,TGCGCCAGCAGCCAAGAAAGCGGGAGGATCTACAATGAGCAGTTCTTC,CASSQESGRIYNEQFF
TRBJ2-3,NA,TRBV6-5,TRBD2,TGTGCCAGCAGTTATTCCGGGACTACTCAGTATTTT,CASSYSGTTQYF
TRBJ2-1,few,TRBV7-2,TRBD2,TGTGCCAGCAGCTTAGGGGGAGCGGGAGGAGCCTACAATGAGCAGTTCTTC,CASSLGGAGGAYNEQFF
TRBJ1-1,NA,TRBV7-9,NA,TGTGCCAGCAGCCGAACTGGGGGAGTCAAGAACACTGAAGCTTTCTTT,CASSRTGGVKNTEAFF
TRBJ1-1,NA,TRBV25-1,NA,TGTGCCAGCAGTGACCACGGCGGCGGGAACACTGAAGCTTTCTTT,CASSDHGGGNTEAFF
TRBJ2-1,NA,TRBV5-1,NA,TGCGCCAGCAGCACGCGGACGGTGAGCTCCTACAATGAGCAGTTCTTC,CASSTRTVSSYNEQFF
TRBJ2-1,few,TRBV20-1,NA,TGCAGTGCTAGACCTACAGGTCCCAATGAGCAGTTCTTC,CSARPTGPNEQFF
TRBJ1-5,NA,TRBV15,NA,TGTGCCACCAGCAGAGACCCCGAGCCCCAGCATTTC,CATSRDPEPQHF
TRBJ2-1,NA,TRBV29-1,TRBD2,TGCAGCGTTGAAGATTATAGCGGGAGATCATACAATGAGCAGTTCTTC,CSVEDYSGRSYNEQFF
TRBJ1-1,NA,TRBV3-1,NA,TGTGCCAGCAGCCAAGACAGGGTGGGGCCCAAGACTGAAGCTTTCTTT,CASSQDRVGPKTEAFF
TRBJ1-2,NA,TRBV11-2,TRBD1,TGTGCCAGCAGCCCCAGGGGGGGGGCGGCTAACTATGGCTACACCTTC,CASSPRGGAANYGYTF
TRBJ1-4,few,TRBV29-1,NA,TGCAGCGCAGCGGGAGGAGGTGAAAAACTGTTTTTT,CSAAGGGEKLFF
TRBJ1-2,NA,TRBV10-3,TRBD1,TGTGCCATCGGACAGGGGGCTATAGACTATGGCTACACCTTC,CAIGQGAIDYGYTF
TRBJ2-3,NA,TRBV5-6,TRBD1,TGTGCCAGCAGCTTGTTCCAGGGGGCCACAGATACGCAGTATTTT,CASSLFQGATDTQYF
TRBJ2-1,many,TRBV6-5,NA,TGTGCCAGCAGTTACTCGGGAAATGAGCAGTTCTTC,CASSYSGNEQFF